The 21 T cell receptor beta chains below come from one sample, sequenced in a study of tumor-infiltrating lymphocytes in localized non-small cell lung cancer. Produced via immunoSEQ multiplex PCR; TCRdb's table is partial and in-frame only. Of over 10,000 clones listed, around 79% are singletons. Material: lung tumor tissue. These TCRs come from a human donor with non-small cell lung cancer.

The V gene is TRBV9, the J gene TRBJ2-6, with unresolved D. CDR3 size: 18 residues. Trimming shortened V by 0 bases and J by 0 bases, and 13 bases separated the two germline ends. The germline CDR1 and CDR2 sequences are SGDLS and YYNGEE. CDR3 in DNA: TGTGCCAGCAGCGTAGATTGGATTGCAAACTCTGGGGCCAACGTCCTGACTTTC. Its protein is CASSVDWIANSGANVLTF.

The rearrangement joins TRBV4-2 to TRBJ2-7; D perhaps matches TRBD1 (5 bases). The germline gives CDR1 LGHNA, CDR2 YNFKEQ. The CDR3 consists of 15 residues. V was pared by 0 bases and J by 4 bases, with 13 bases between. CDR3 nucleotides: TGTGCCAGCAGCCAAGAACACAGCACAGGATACGAGCAGTACTTC. It is translated as CASSQEHSTGYEQYF.

The chain carries TRBV30 and TRBJ2-7, with TRBD1 identical over 10 bases. The CDR3 spans 14 residues. The junction had 6 bases not matched to a gene; V was cut back by 4 bases and J by 3 bases. The germline CDR1 and CDR2 sequences are GTSNPN and SVGIG (reference sequence). The CDR3 here is CAWTRTGGYYEQYF. Here the CDR3 DNA reads TGTGCCTGGACCCGGACAGGGGGGTACTACGAGCAGTACTTC.

The rearrangement links TRBV7-2 to TRBJ2-7; maybe TRBD1 (5 bases). V was shortened by 4 bases and J by 3 bases, with 7 bases between the two germline ends. Looked up from germline, CDR1 is SGHTA and CDR2 is FQGNSA. The CDR3 runs to 12 residues. CDR3 loop: CASSSGFYEQYF. The CDR3 nucleotides read TGTGCCAGCAGCTCAGGGTTCTACGAGCAGTACTTC.

This chain connects TRBV5-6 to TRBJ2-5; D possibly corresponds to TRBD2 (5 bases). This CDR3 region has 16 residues. V was clipped by 2 bases and J by 2 bases, with 16 bases between them. In germline, CDR1 is SGHDT, CDR2 YYEEEE. CDR3: CASSFLILGLQETQYF. DNA for the CDR3: TGTGCCAGCAGCTTCCTCATTCTAGGACTTCAAGAGACCCAGTACTTC.

The CDR3 here is CASSVDPLKGTEAFF. The CDR3 DNA reads as TGCGCCAGCAGCGTGGACCCTCTCAAGGGCACTGAAGCTTTCTTT. V and J are TRBV5-1 and TRBJ1-1; D is undetermined. The germline V gene encodes CDR1 SGHRS and CDR2 YFSETQ. The CDR3 is made up of 15 amino acids. V shed 4 bases and J shed 4 bases, with 17 bases lying between them.

The chain links TRBV4-3 to TRBJ2-2; D ambiguous. Trimming took off 2 bases at V and 0 bases at J, with 7 bases between the two ends. This CDR3 is built from 15 residues. Germline assignment: CDR1 LGHNA and CDR2 YSLEER. DNA for the CDR3: TGCGCCAGCAGCCAACCGGGTTCGAACACCGGGGAGCTGTTTTTT. Its translation: CASSQPGSNTGELFF.

This rearrangement joins TRBV12-5 to TRBJ1-2; D ambiguous. The CDR3 loop spans 12 amino acids. Trimming cost V 7 bases and J 2 bases, with 8 bases left between them. In germline, CDR1 is LGHNT, CDR2 FRNRAP. The CDR3 region is CASVGRNYGYTF. The CDR3 bases are TGTGCTAGTGTAGGACGGAACTATGGCTACACCTTC.

V and J are TRBV5-4 and TRBJ1-4; 8 bases are a match to TRBD1. The CDR3 covers 14 residues. V was pared by 3 bases and J by 11 bases, with 9 bases of the junction left unmatched. Per the germline V gene, CDR1 is SGHNT and CDR2 is YYREEE (reference sequence). The CDR3 reads CASSSGAGGGKLFF. CDR3 DNA sequence: TGTGCCAGCAGCTCAGGTGCAGGGGGCGGTAAACTGTTTTTT.

J is TRBJ1-5 and V is TRBV19, with 9 positions matching TRBD1. The CDR3 consists of 15 residues. Germline V CDR1 and CDR2: LNHDA, SQIVND (reference sequence). Trimming removed 4 bases from V and 8 bases from J; junction bases left unmatched: 9. CDR3: CASSTGTGQGEPQHF. The CDR3 DNA reads as TGTGCCAGTAGTACTGGGACAGGGCAAGGGGAGCCCCAGCATTTT.

The CDR3 bases are TGTGCCAGCAGCTTGGAAGGGGGCCTCCTCACAGATACGCAGTATTTT. It specifies CASSLEGGLLTDTQYF. The chain joins TRBV5-6 to TRBJ2-3; 7 bases are shared with TRBD1. Germline V gene sequence: CDR1 SGHDT, CDR2 YYEEEE. CDR3 length: 16 amino acids. Trimming at V came to 0 bases and at J to 2 bases, leaving 6 bases not matched to a gene.

The chain links TRBV6-6 to TRBJ1-5, with no clear D. The CDR3 loop spans 15 amino acids. The V end was cut by 2 bases, the J end by 3 bases, with 11 bases between. Germline CDR1 MNHNY, CDR2 SVGAGI (reference sequence). CDR3 bases: TGTGCCAGCAGTTACAGATCGGTCTCCAATCAGCCCCAGCATTTT. Its translation is CASSYRSVSNQPQHF.

V gene TRBV7-9 combines with J gene TRBJ1-1; D is unresolved. From germline, CDR1 is SEHNR and CDR2 FQNEAQ (reference sequence). The CDR3 is 14 residues long. Trimming took off 5 bases at V and 1 base at J, with 11 bases between the two ends. The CDR3 sequence: CASSPAIPNTEAFF. CDR3 bases: TGTGCCAGCAGCCCCGCGATTCCGAACACTGAAGCTTTCTTT.

This clone qualifies as medium-sized. The CDR3 DNA reads TGTGCCAGCAGTTTACAGGGGGCAGTCTCCTACGAGCAGTACTTC. This gives the protein CASSLQGAVSYEQYF. The chain joins TRBV28 to TRBJ2-7, with 8 bases lining up with TRBD1. Germline V gene sequence: CDR1 MDHEN, CDR2 SYDVKM. The length of the CDR3 is 15 residues. V was clipped by 2 bases and J by 0 bases; unmatched bases: 3.

The V call is TRBV4-3, the J call TRBJ1-1, with D possibly matching TRBD1 (5 bases). Trimming stripped 2 bases from V and 3 bases from J, with 16 bases between. This CDR3 is 16 amino acids long. In germline, CDR1 is LGHNA, CDR2 YSLEER. The CDR3 spells CASSQYSLGGDTEAFF. The CDR3 nucleotides read TGCGCCAGCAGCCAATACTCGCTCGGGGGTGACACTGAAGCTTTCTTT.

This clone has a single count. The V and J genes are TRBV5-1 and TRBJ2-7; TRBD1 aligns across 7 bases. V was pared by 2 bases and J by 0 bases, with 14 bases of the junction left unmatched. This CDR3 is built from 18 residues. Germline CDR1 and CDR2: SGHRS and YFSETQ. For the CDR3, the DNA is TGCGCCAGCAGCTTTATCGGGACAGATCCTTTCATCTCCTACGAGCAGTACTTC. This codes for CASSFIGTDPFISYEQYF.

This sequence joins TRBV10-3 and TRBJ2-2; 7 positions agree with TRBD2. The CDR3 covers 12 residues. Per germline, CDR1 ENHRY and CDR2 SYGVKD. Trimming removed 6 bases from V and 7 bases from J; junction bases left unmatched: 2. Here the CDR3 reads CAISTSDGELFF. CDR3 DNA sequence: TGTGCCATCAGCACTAGCGACGGGGAGCTGTTTTTT.

The chain links TRBV7-3 to TRBJ2-2; 7 bases are shared with TRBD1. Germline loops: CDR1 SGHTA, CDR2 FQGTGA. The junction had 8 bases not matched to a gene; V was cut back by 5 bases and J by 5 bases. The CDR3 sequence is 15 residues long. CDR3 bases: TGTGCCAGCAGCCCATCCCCAGGGGGAACCGGGGAGCTGTTTTTT. Amino acid sequence: CASSPSPGGTGELFF.

The rearrangement joins TRBV7-2 to TRBJ1-3, with D maybe TRBD1 (6 bases). This CDR3 region has 16 residues. The V gene's germline CDR1 is SGHTA and CDR2 FQGNSA. With 5 bases removed from V and 2 bases from J, the gap between germline ends came to 16 bases. The CDR3 DNA reads as TGTGCCAGCAGCCCGCGAGGGGGTGGCGCTGGAAACACCATATATTTT. Amino acids: CASSPRGGGAGNTIYF.

The rearrangement uses TRBV2 and TRBJ1-4; 7 nucleotides align to TRBD1. Per the germline V gene, CDR1 is SNHLY and CDR2 is FYNNEI. J lost 4 bases, V lost 6 bases, and 5 bases had no gene match. The CDR3 runs 14 residues. The CDR3 sequence: CASRRGQINEKLFF. The CDR3 coding sequence is TGTGCCAGCAGGCGGGGACAGATTAATGAAAAACTGTTTTTT.

The CDR3 region is CASRIKDSPTGELFF. The CDR3 nucleotides read TGTGCCAGCAGGATTAAAGACAGCCCCACCGGGGAGCTGTTTTTT. The V call is TRBV6-1, the J call TRBJ2-2, with D possibly matching TRBD1 (5 bases). The CDR3 is 15 amino acids. The germline V gene encodes CDR1 MNHNS and CDR2 SASEGT. Trimming pared 6 bases from V and 4 bases from J, leaving 15 bases between.